This is a list of T cell receptor beta chains from one sample in a study of shared clonotypes between healthy human individuals. The assay was immunoSEQ multiplex PCR, and TCRdb's table has in-frame clones only and misses some. The sample contains roughly 2.6 million clones, about 92% of which appear only once. Sequenced material: naive CD4+ T cells sorted from blood. These receptors all stem from a man aged 18 to 29 in good health. Each CDR3 is given with its conserved first and last residue. The order of the fields is clone size, V gene, D gene, J gene, CDR3 DNA, CDR3 protein. The D gene is left open where the match is weak. Not every row has a clone size; where given, it reads once, few, many or a size class.

size: -; V: TRBV10-1; D: -; J: TRBJ1-4; DNA: TGCGCCAGCAGTGAGACGGCGGGGGAAAAACTGTTTTTT; CDR3: CASSETAGEKLFF
size: -; V: TRBV28; D: -; J: TRBJ2-3; DNA: TGTGCCAGCGCCGCGCAGGGCTTTTGGGGCACAGATACGCAGTATTTT; CDR3: CASAAQGFWGTDTQYF
size: -; V: TRBV6-1; D: TRBD1; J: TRBJ1-2; DNA: TGTGCCAGCAGTGAATGGGGGACAGGGGAGAGCTATGGCTACACCTTC; CDR3: CASSEWGTGESYGYTF
size: -; V: TRBV18; D: -; J: TRBJ2-7; DNA: TGTGCCAGCTCACCACATGAGGGGATGGAGCAGTACTTC; CDR3: CASSPHEGMEQYF
size: -; V: TRBV10-2; D: -; J: TRBJ1-1; DNA: TGCGCCAGCAGACAGGAGATGAACACTGAAGCTTTCTTT; CDR3: CASRQEMNTEAFF
size: -; V: TRBV5-1; D: TRBD1; J: TRBJ2-3; DNA: TGCGCCAGCAGCTTGGGGCGGGACAGGTGGGGGACAGATACGCAGTATTTT; CDR3: CASSLGRDRWGTDTQYF
size: -; V: TRBV4-1; D: -; J: TRBJ2-1; DNA: TGCGCCAGCAGCCTGGAAATCCTGCTAGCTCAGTTCTTC; CDR3: CASSLEILLAQFF
size: -; V: TRBV14; D: -; J: TRBJ2-7; DNA: TGTGCCAGCAGCCAAGATTTAAGGGGCGAGCAGTACTTC; CDR3: CASSQDLRGEQYF
size: once; V: TRBV18; D: -; J: TRBJ2-7; DNA: TGTGCCAGCTCACCAGCCAATGGGGTCGCCTACGAGCAGTACTTC; CDR3: CASSPANGVAYEQYF
size: -; V: TRBV5-6; D: TRBD1; J: TRBJ1-2; DNA: TGTGCCAGCAGCTCCCGGGACAGGGCTAGAGGCTACACCTTC; CDR3: CASSSRDRARGYTF
size: -; V: TRBV5-1; D: -; J: TRBJ2-6; DNA: TGCGCCAGCAGCAAAGCAGGGTTAAGCTCTGGGGCCAACGTCCTGACTTTC; CDR3: CASSKAGLSSGANVLTF
size: -; V: TRBV7-2; D: -; J: TRBJ1-6; DNA: TGTGCCACCCTTCCCCCACCCGGGATCTCTAATTCACCCCTCCACTTT; CDR3: CATLPPPGISNSPLHF
size: -; V: TRBV11-2; D: TRBD1; J: TRBJ1-3; DNA: TGTGCCAGCAGCTCGAGACAGGGTAGAGTCTGGCTGGGAAACACCATATATTTT; CDR3: CASSSRQGRVWLGNTIYF
size: -; V: TRBV11-2; D: -; J: TRBJ2-3; DNA: TGTGCCAGCAGCTTACTTCTCACAGATACGCAGTATTTT; CDR3: CASSLLLTDTQYF
size: -; V: TRBV7-2; D: TRBD2; J: TRBJ2-3; DNA: TGTGCCAGCTCGGGGGGGCTCACAGATACGCAGTATTTT; CDR3: CASSGGLTDTQYF
size: once; V: TRBV6-5; D: -; J: TRBJ1-3; DNA: TGTGCCAGCAGTTATAGGGGGACGGGAAACACCATATATTTT; CDR3: CASSYRGTGNTIYF
size: few; V: TRBV2; D: -; J: TRBJ1-6; DNA: TGTGCCAGCAGTACAGAGACGGAATCACCCCTCCACTTT; CDR3: CASSTETESPLHF
size: -; V: TRBV30; D: TRBD1; J: TRBJ1-2; DNA: TGTGCCTGGAGGACAGGGGTGGTTTCTTACTATGGCTACACCTTC; CDR3: CAWRTGVVSYYGYTF
size: -; V: TRBV28; D: -; J: TRBJ2-5; DNA: TGTGCCAGCAACGAGAGGAGGGGGATAGGGCAAGAGACCCAGTACTTC; CDR3: CASNERRGIGQETQYF
size: -; V: TRBV19; D: TRBD1; J: TRBJ2-2; DNA: TGTGCCAGTAGGCCCGACAGGGGTCTGATCCGGACCGGGGAGCTGTTTTTT; CDR3: CASRPDRGLIRTGELFF
size: -; V: TRBV18; D: TRBD2; J: TRBJ2-7; DNA: TGTGCCAGCTCCATAAGGGGACTAGCTGCGAACGAGCAGTACTTC; CDR3: CASSIRGLAANEQYF
size: -; V: TRBV11-2; D: -; J: TRBJ2-1; DNA: TGTGCCAGCAGCTTAGATGGGGGGGAGCAGTTCTTC; CDR3: CASSLDGGEQFF
size: -; V: TRBV18; D: -; J: TRBJ1-4; DNA: TGTGCCAGCTCACCCCTGGGCGGGGCAGGTGAAAAACTGTTTTTT; CDR3: CASSPLGGAGEKLFF
size: -; V: TRBV28; D: TRBD2; J: TRBJ2-7; DNA: TGTGCCAGCAGGAGCGGGGGGCCGACCTACGAGCAGTACTTC; CDR3: CASRSGGPTYEQYF
size: -; V: TRBV9; D: TRBD1; J: TRBJ1-6; DNA: TGTGCCAGCAGCTTGAGAGGGACAGGGAATTCACCCCTCCACTTT; CDR3: CASSLRGTGNSPLHF
size: -; V: TRBV6-5; D: -; J: TRBJ2-7; DNA: TGTGCCAGCAGTTCACAGGGCAACGAGCAGTACTTC; CDR3: CASSSQGNEQYF
size: -; V: TRBV30; D: -; J: TRBJ2-1; DNA: TGTGCCTGGAGGGGGCTGGTTGAGCAGTTCTTC; CDR3: CAWRGLVEQFF
size: -; V: TRBV11-2; D: -; J: TRBJ2-3; DNA: TGTGCCAGCAGCTTAGCTAGTCAGGGAGGCACAGATACGCAGTATTTT; CDR3: CASSLASQGGTDTQYF
size: -; V: TRBV5-1; D: -; J: TRBJ1-1; DNA: TGCGCCAGCAGCTTGGCCTTGGTGAACACTGAAGCTTTCTTT; CDR3: CASSLALVNTEAFF
size: -; V: TRBV6-6; D: -; J: TRBJ2-7; DNA: TGTGCCAGCAGCCCGATTAGCAGTAGTGATGAGCAGTACTTC; CDR3: CASSPISSSDEQYF
size: -; V: TRBV6-5; D: TRBD1; J: TRBJ2-7; DNA: TGTGCCAGCAGCCGAGGACAGGGGGCTTCCGAGCAGTACTTC; CDR3: CASSRGQGASEQYF
size: -; V: TRBV18; D: TRBD2; J: TRBJ2-7; DNA: TGTGCCAGCTCACCTGGAACTAGCGGGAGTTACGAGCAGTACTTC; CDR3: CASSPGTSGSYEQYF
size: -; V: TRBV6-1; D: -; J: TRBJ2-5; DNA: TGTGCCAGCAGTGATGGGGGACTCGGGGAGACCCAGTACTTC; CDR3: CASSDGGLGETQYF
size: -; V: TRBV6-4; D: -; J: TRBJ2-1; DNA: TGTGCCAGCAGTGCAGGACAGTACAATGAGCAGTTCTTC; CDR3: CASSAGQYNEQFF
size: -; V: TRBV15; D: TRBD1; J: TRBJ1-5; DNA: TGTGCCACCAGCAGAGATATCCAGGGGGACGGCAATCAGCCCCAGCATTTT; CDR3: CATSRDIQGDGNQPQHF
size: -; V: TRBV19; D: TRBD2; J: TRBJ2-1; DNA: TGTGCCAGTAGTGCTGTAGCGGGAGTCATCAATGAGCAGTTCTTC; CDR3: CASSAVAGVINEQFF
size: -; V: TRBV6-4; D: TRBD1; J: TRBJ1-1; DNA: TGTGCCAGCAGTATGGACAGGGGGAACACTGAAGCTTTCTTT; CDR3: CASSMDRGNTEAFF
size: -; V: TRBV7-2; D: -; J: TRBJ1-2; DNA: TGTGCCAGCAGCTTAGAACTTGGGCGTAACTATGGCTACACCTTC; CDR3: CASSLELGRNYGYTF
size: -; V: TRBV25-1; D: -; J: TRBJ2-6; DNA: TGTGCCAGCACTCTTTCTGGGGCCAACGTCCTGACTTTC; CDR3: CASTLSGANVLTF
size: -; V: TRBV5-4; D: -; J: TRBJ2-7; DNA: TGTGCCAGCAGCTTGGCCGGGAGAGATGGCGAGCAGTACTTC; CDR3: CASSLAGRDGEQYF
size: -; V: TRBV5-1; D: -; J: TRBJ1-1; DNA: TGCGCCAGCAGCACCGGGTGGGGGTCTGAAGCTTTCTTT; CDR3: CASSTGWGSEAFF
size: -; V: TRBV27; D: TRBD2; J: TRBJ2-5; DNA: TGTGCCAGCAGTTTAGCGGGAGGGCGAGAGACCCAGTACTTC; CDR3: CASSLAGGRETQYF
size: -; V: TRBV10-3; D: -; J: TRBJ2-5; DNA: TGTGCCATCAGTGAGCAAACAGGGAGAGAGACCCAGTACTTC; CDR3: CAISEQTGRETQYF
size: -; V: TRBV7-9; D: -; J: TRBJ1-5; DNA: TGTGCCAGCAGCCCTCGACAGTCCCAGCCCCAGCATTTT; CDR3: CASSPRQSQPQHF
size: -; V: TRBV5-4; D: TRBD1; J: TRBJ2-1; DNA: TGTGCCAGCAGCTTGTCCGGACAGGGGGCGAATGAGCAGTTCTTC; CDR3: CASSLSGQGANEQFF
size: -; V: TRBV7-9; D: -; J: TRBJ2-3; DNA: TGTGCCAGCACCATTAGGGAGGGGGATCGGTTGACAGATACGCAGTATTTT; CDR3: CASTIREGDRLTDTQYF
size: -; V: TRBV6-1; D: TRBD1; J: TRBJ2-5; DNA: TGTGCCAGCAGTGAACAGGGGGCGGAGACCCAGTACTTC; CDR3: CASSEQGAETQYF
size: -; V: TRBV29-1; D: -; J: TRBJ2-7; DNA: TGCAGCGCACGGCAGGGAGGTTACGAGCAGTACTTC; CDR3: CSARQGGYEQYF
size: -; V: TRBV5-6; D: -; J: TRBJ2-5; DNA: TGTGCCAGCAGCCTCCTAGTGGAGCAGTACTTC; CDR3: CASSLLVEQYF
size: -; V: TRBV7-9; D: -; J: TRBJ1-1; DNA: TGTGCCAGCAGCCGATCCGGGGGGAACACTGAAGCTTTCTTT; CDR3: CASSRSGGNTEAFF
size: -; V: TRBV6-6; D: TRBD1; J: TRBJ2-7; DNA: TGTGCCAGCAGTTACGGGACAGGGCCTTACTTC; CDR3: CASSYGTGPYF
size: -; V: TRBV5-1; D: -; J: TRBJ2-3; DNA: TGCGCCAGCAGCTTGGGTGGAGCTAGCACAGATACGCAGTATTTT; CDR3: CASSLGGASTDTQYF
size: -; V: TRBV2; D: -; J: TRBJ2-7; DNA: TGTGCCAGCTGGGGGGAGGACAGGCCTTCCTACGAGCAGTACTTC; CDR3: CASWGEDRPSYEQYF
size: -; V: TRBV18; D: -; J: TRBJ1-2; DNA: TGTGCCAGCTCACAGACCGCATACTATGGCTACACCTTC; CDR3: CASSQTAYYGYTF
size: -; V: TRBV9; D: -; J: TRBJ2-3; DNA: TGTGCCAGCAGCTCCAGGGCGGATACGCAGTATTTT; CDR3: CASSSRADTQYF
size: -; V: TRBV7-2; D: -; J: TRBJ2-1; DNA: TGTGCCAGCAGCTTAGAGGTGGGCTCCTACAATGAGCAGTTCTTC; CDR3: CASSLEVGSYNEQFF
size: -; V: TRBV4-1; D: TRBD1; J: TRBJ1-3; DNA: TGCGCCAGCAGCCAACCACGCAGGGGGCCTGGAAACACCATATATTTT; CDR3: CASSQPRRGPGNTIYF